This TCR beta chain was observed in a study of blood T cell repertoires in COVID-19. Study as a whole: Acute and convalescent COVID-19 samples came from the United States, Italy and Spain. From T cells, B-cell-depleted T cells, or PBMCs came the material, which was cDNA or gDNA.

Original processing notes: Amplified reference gene primers provided the basis for estimating nucleated cell counts. Data came from immunoSEQ multiplex PCR; TCRdb stores just in-frame clones and leaves some out. V, J and clone size were drawn from that table, and D and trimming were deduced from the DNA. The sample lists more than 100,000 clones; approximately 84% were seen once. CDR1 SGHRS and CDR2 YFSETQ come from the germline V gene. The CDR3 loop spans 17 amino acids. Unmatched junction bases numbered 14, after V lost 4 bases and J lost 5 bases. Sequenced: peripheral blood. The V call is TRBV5-1, the J call TRBJ2-7, with 11 bases that match TRBD1. The sequence derives from a human donor in a cohort sampled during active COVID-19. The CDR3 loop reads CASSPGIGQGALNEQYF. The CDR3 DNA reads TGCGCCAGCAGCCCGGGGATCGGACAGGGGGCGCTGAACGAGCAGTACTTC. Full variable domain (missing parts from reference TRBV5-1 and TRBJ2-7): KAGVTQTPRYLIKTRGQQVTLSCSPISGHRSVSWYQQTPGQGLQFLFEYFSETQRNKGNFPGRFSGRQFSNSRSEMNVSTLELGDSALYLCASSPGIGQGALNEQYFGPGTRLTVT.